The source of this TCR beta chain is a study of patients and donors after allogeneic stem cell transplantation. CDR1 MNHNY and CDR2 SVGAGI come from the germline V gene (reference sequence). The CDR3 runs to 14 residues. V gave up 4 bases and J gave up 2 bases, with 10 bases separating them. Using its own MiXCR run on the RT-PCR reads, TCRdb lists one record per CDR3 protein. The data show 110,000 or so distinct CDR3 sequences, with approximately 35% seen just once and roughly 30% held by the top ten. This clonotype was observed a few times. The sequenced sample consisted of blood, either unsorted or a sorted T cell fraction (not recorded which). The rearrangement links TRBV6-6 to TRBJ2-3; TRBD1 or TRBD2 may be the D gene (5 bases each). The TCR originated in a human donor who was either an allogeneic HSCT recipient or a stem cell or donor lymphocyte infusion donor (not recorded which). It is not recorded whose cells these are; they may come from a transplant donor. The CDR3 DNA sequence: TGTGCCAGCAGTTTGGGACCATTCACAGATACGCAGTATTTT. Translated: CASSLGPFTDTQYF.